Listed below are T cell receptor beta chains from one sample, sequenced in a study of cytomegalovirus exposure and HLA in healthy donors. This table comes from immunoSEQ multiplex PCR, and its TCRdb copy is limited to in-frame clones, with some not included. The data show roughly 280,000 clones, 80% to 90% seen once. What was sequenced was PBMCs. The receptors derive from a young woman in good health and CMV-seronegative. The CDR3 runs from the conserved cysteine through the conserved F or W. Fields, in order: clone size, J gene, D gene, V gene, CDR3 DNA, CDR3 protein. The D gene is left open where the match is weak. For some rows the clone size is stated as once, few or many, or as a class when expanded; others skip it.

NA	TRBJ2-7	TRBD1	TRBV5-1	TGCGCCAGCAGCCAAGGGGCGACAGGGAGCTCCTACGAGCAGTACTTC	CASSQGATGSSYEQYF
NA	TRBJ1-1	NA	TRBV29-1	TGCAGCTACTTTAGGAGGGAAGCTTTCTTT	CSYFRREAFF
NA	TRBJ1-2	NA	TRBV4-3	TGCGCCAGCAGCCAAGAAGAGGGATCAAGAGCCTATGGCTACACCTTC	CASSQEEGSRAYGYTF
once	TRBJ1-4	NA	TRBV19	TGTGCCAGTAGTATAATAGGCGGTTCCGATCGGAAACTGTTTTTT	CASSIIGGSDRKLFF
NA	TRBJ1-2	TRBD1	TRBV9	TGTGCCAGCAGCGTAGATACAGGGGGCGCAGACTATGGCTACACCTTC	CASSVDTGGADYGYTF
NA	TRBJ2-1	TRBD2	TRBV7-3	TGTGCCAGCAGCTCGGGGACTAGCGGGGTCAATGAGCAGTTCTTC	CASSSGTSGVNEQFF
NA	TRBJ1-1	NA	TRBV5-1	TGCGCCAGCAGCAAGACAAGTTCCCCACTTAGGAGGACTGAAGCTTTCTTT	CASSKTSSPLRRTEAFF
once	TRBJ2-7	TRBD1	TRBV7-9	TGTGCCAGCGCGACAGGGCACGAGCAGTACTTC	CASATGHEQYF
once	TRBJ2-5	NA	TRBV5-1	TGCGCCAGCAGCTTGGGGACATACGAGACCCAGTACTTC	CASSLGTYETQYF
few	TRBJ1-2	NA	TRBV7-6	TGTGCCAGCAGCAGGGCTGGGGGCCCTTATGGTGGCTACACCTTC	CASSRAGGPYGGYTF
once	TRBJ1-1	TRBD1	TRBV6-5	TGTGCCAGCAGTCGACAGGGCCAGAACACTGAAGCTTTCTTT	CASSRQGQNTEAFF
NA	TRBJ2-3	NA	TRBV10-1	TGCGCCAGCAGTGAGTCGATAGAGGCAGATACGCAGTATTTT	CASSESIEADTQYF
once	TRBJ1-1	TRBD1	TRBV2	TGTGCCCAACAGGGGGCGCGCACTGAAGCTTTCTTT	CAQQGARTEAFF
NA	TRBJ2-7	TRBD1	TRBV5-4	TGTGCCAGCAGCTTCATCGACAGGGGAAGCTACGAGCAGTACTTC	CASSFIDRGSYEQYF
NA	TRBJ2-7	NA	TRBV30	TGTGCCTGGAGTGCCGTGGGCATCTACGAGCAGTACTTC	CAWSAVGIYEQYF
once	TRBJ1-1	TRBD1	TRBV19	TGTGCCAGTAGCCTCAGGGGGAAGACTGAAGCTTTCTTT	CASSLRGKTEAFF
NA	TRBJ1-4	TRBD1	TRBV5-1	TGCGCCAGCAGCCGACAGGGGGGCGCGACAGTTGAAAAACTGTTTTTT	CASSRQGGATVEKLFF
NA	TRBJ2-5	NA	TRBV2	TGTGCCAGCCAGGCCCAACTTCAAGAGACCCAGTACTTC	CASQAQLQETQYF
NA	TRBJ2-7	TRBD2	TRBV11-1	TGTGCCAGCAGCTTATTGGCTAGCGGGATGTACGAGCAGTACTTC	CASSLLASGMYEQYF
NA	TRBJ2-7	NA	TRBV9	TGTGCCAGCAGCGTAGCCAGTCGGGACGAGCAGTACTTC	CASSVASRDEQYF
NA	TRBJ1-5	NA	TRBV5-3	TGTGCCAGAAGCTATCTACGCGGCAATCAGCCCCAGCATTTT	CARSYLRGNQPQHF
NA	TRBJ1-3	NA	TRBV9	TGTGCCAGCAGCGTAGCCCCAGGACAGACGAGCTCTGGAAACACCATATATTTT	CASSVAPGQTSSGNTIYF
NA	TRBJ1-2	TRBD1	TRBV6-4	TGTGCCAGCAGGGATGGACAGGGGGAGGGTGGCTACACCTTC	CASRDGQGEGGYTF
NA	TRBJ2-2	TRBD2	TRBV10-3	TGTGCCATCAGTGAGTCGAGCGGGAAGAACACCGGGGAGCTGTTTTTT	CAISESSGKNTGELFF
NA	TRBJ1-6	NA	TRBV13	TGTGCCAGCAGCCCCTGGGCAGGAAATAATTCACCCCTCCACTTT	CASSPWAGNNSPLHF
NA	TRBJ2-7	NA	TRBV2	TGTGCCAGCAGTGAAATTTGGGGTAAGCCCCTCTCAGGGTACGAGCAGTACTTC	CASSEIWGKPLSGYEQYF